This TCR beta chain emerged from a study of shared clonotypes between healthy human individuals. Repertoires were generated with immunoSEQ multiplex PCR, while TCRdb's copy carries only in-frame clones and drops some. The sample holds over 2 million clones, under 95% seen once. After removal of 0 bases from V and 6 bases from J, the junction contained 20 bases not matched to a gene. The CDR3 is made up of 21 amino acids. Germline V gene sequence: CDR1 MGHRA, CDR2 YSYEKL. The specimen was naive CD4+ T cells from PBMCs. Subset specified: CD45RA+ positively selected. V and J are TRBV4-1 and TRBJ2-7, with TRBD2 identical over 13 bases. The receptor's source is a man younger than 35 in good health. Some clones in this sample may be carry-over from other donors' samples. CDR3 residues: CASSQEGPRTSGSPKSVEQYF. The CDR3 coding sequence is TGCGCCAGCAGCCAAGAGGGTCCCCGGACTAGCGGGAGCCCTAAGTCGGTCGAGCAGTACTTC.